This T cell receptor (beta chain) was recorded in a study of T cells in Graves' hyperthyroidism and ophthalmopathy. Germline lookup yields CDR1 DFQATT and CDR2 SNEGSKA (reference sequence). The CDR3 extends over 14 amino acids. V lost 3 bases to trimming and J lost 4 bases; unmatched junction nucleotides: 8. RNA transcripts provided the source from which TCR beta CDR3 regions were amplified. When the TCR CDR3 underwent first-round RT-PCR, the HTBI primer set was used. In TCRdb, the multiplex PCR reads were re-called with MiXCR into one record per CDR3 protein. The sample lists under 650,000 distinct CDR3 sequences, roughly 15% seen once, with less than 4.5% in the top ten. Lactation, pregnancy, other autoimmune disease or uncontrolled infection led to exclusion of patients. This clonotype was counted at least ten times.

Sequenced material: blood. This clonotype was sampled from a woman in her 30s with Graves' hyperthyroidism. V gene TRBV20-1 combines with J gene TRBJ1-2, with TRBD1 matching over 7 bases. The CDR3 nucleotides read TGCAGTGCTAGTCAACAGGGGTTTGGCTATGGCTACACCTTC. Translated, it gives CSASQQGFGYGYTF.